This T cell receptor beta chain was sequenced during a study of PD-L1 blockade in urothelial cancer. Study-level findings and limits: Lower pretreatment blood TCR clonality, under the median, predicted better survival, researchers reported.

Clones were read by immunoSEQ multiplex PCR, and TCRdb kept only the in-frame ones, dropping some. The sample lists some 80,000 clones, 75% to 90% seen once, with around 5.3% in the top ten. Concerning this clone itself: Antigen specificity is unknown.

Locally advanced or metastatic urothelial carcinoma was present in patients. CDR1 is SEHNR, CDR2 FQNEAQ, per germline (reference sequence). The CDR3 is made up of 13 amino acids. Trimming left V 5 bases short and J 4 bases short, with 9 bases between. The sequencing used PBMCs, collected around atezolizumab (anti-PD-L1) treatment. The receptor was derived from a woman in her sixties or seventies with urothelial cancer. This chain joins TRBV7-9 and TRBJ2-1; a possible D gene is TRBD1 (5 bases). DNA of the CDR3: TGTGCCAGCAGCCAACGACAGTACAATGAGCAGTTCTTC. It specifies CASSQRQYNEQFF. Full variable domain (remainder filled in from reference TRBV7-9 and TRBJ2-1): DTGVSQNPRHKITKRGQNVTFRCDPISEHNRLYWYRQTLGQGPEFLTYFQNEAQLEKSRLLSDRFSAERPKGSFSTLEIQRTEQGDSAMYLCASSQRQYNEQFFGPGTRLTVL.